Presented here are 25 T cell receptor beta chains from one specimen sequenced in a study of blood T cell repertoires in COVID-19. Produced via immunoSEQ multiplex PCR; TCRdb's table is partial and in-frame only. The table records 150,000 or so clones, 75% to 90% of them present only once. The sequenced sample was PBMCs or T cells enriched from blood (not recorded which). Source of these receptors: a man over 45 who had recovered from COVID-19.

This rearrangement joins TRBV12-3 or TRBV12-4 to TRBJ1-6; D call uncertain. CDR3 length: 12 amino acids. V was shortened by 2 bases and J by 7 bases, with 3 bases between the two germline ends. In nucleotides, the CDR3 is TGTGCCAGCAGTTTAACAAATTCACCCCTCCACTTT. Its translation is CASSLTNSPLHF.

The chain recombines TRBV4-1 with TRBJ1-4; 8 bases fit TRBD1. In germline, CDR1 is MGHRA, CDR2 YSYEKL. After removal of 0 bases from V and 7 bases from J, the junction contained 4 bases not matched to a gene. The CDR3 runs to 15 residues. Written as DNA, the CDR3 is TGCGCCAGCAGCCAAGATGGACAGGGCGGTGAAAAACTGTTTTTT. It yields the protein CASSQDGQGGEKLFF.

The gene calls are TRBV7-2 and TRBJ1-5; TRBD1 agrees at 7 bases. Germline lookup yields CDR1 SGHTA and CDR2 FQGNSA. Trimming removed 5 bases from V and 12 bases from J; junction bases left unmatched: 13. CDR3 length: 14 residues. CDR3 sequence (DNA): TGTGCCAGCAGCCCAGACAGGGCCCAAAGTCTCCAGCATTTT. Protein: CASSPDRAQSLQHF. Using reference TRBV7-2 and TRBJ1-5 for the parts outside the CDR3, the full variable domain is GAGVSQSPSNKVTEKGKDVELRCDPISGHTALYWYRQSLGQGLEFLIYFQGNSAPDKSGLPSDRFSAERTGGSVSTLTIQRTQQEDSAVYLCASSPDRAQSLQHFGDGTRLSIL.

This clone was recorded once. This sequence joins TRBV18 and TRBJ1-1, with D perhaps matching TRBD1 (6 bases). V lost 6 bases and J lost 1, with 18 bases in between. The CDR3 has 16 amino acids. Looked up from germline, CDR1 is KGHSH and CDR2 is LQKENI. CDR3 in amino acids: CASSRGGGRTNTEAFF. CDR3 sequence (DNA): TGTGCCAGCTCCCGAGGGGGGGGGCGGACGAACACTGAAGCTTTCTTT.

The chain recombines TRBV6-5 with TRBJ2-2, with 11 bases identical to TRBD2. The CDR3 spans 15 residues. The J segment lost 2 bases and the V segment lost 7 bases, leaving 3 bases of the junction unmatched. Germline V gene data show CDR1 as MNHEY and CDR2 as SVGAGI. CDR3 bases: TGTGCCAGCATCGGGACTAGCGGAAACACCGGGGAGCTGTTTTTT. It translates to CASIGTSGNTGELFF.

The rearrangement links TRBV5-1 to TRBJ2-5; possible D gene TRBD1, 5 bases. The V end was cut by 4 bases, the J end by 10 bases, with 20 bases between. Germline V gives CDR1 SGHRS, CDR2 YFSETQ. The CDR3 is 14 residues long. CDR3 DNA: TGCGCCAGCAGCCGCGACTCAGGGAATAGGGGCCAGTACTTC. It yields the protein CASSRDSGNRGQYF. Full variable domain (rest looked up from reference TRBV5-1 and TRBJ2-5): KAGVTQTPRYLIKTRGQQVTLSCSPISGHRSVSWYQQTPGQGLQFLFEYFSETQRNKGNFPGRFSGRQFSNSRSEMNVSTLELGDSALYLCASSRDSGNRGQYFGPGTRLLVL.

The V and J genes are TRBV4-2 and TRBJ2-3, with D maybe TRBD1 (5 bases). Trimming took 1 base from V and 1 from J, leaving 6 bases between them. CDR1 LGHNA and CDR2 YNFKEQ come from the germline V gene. The CDR3 runs to 14 residues. This CDR3 reads CASSQVGGTDTQYF. CDR3 DNA sequence: TGTGCCAGCAGCCAAGTAGGGGGCACAGATACGCAGTATTTT.

CDR3 amino acids: CASSLALGGGLYNEQFF. The CDR3 DNA follows: TGTGCCAGCAGCTTAGCCCTGGGCGGGGGCTTATACAATGAGCAGTTCTTC. J is TRBJ2-1 and V is TRBV7-8; weak D call: TRBD2 (7 bases). CDR3 length: 17 residues. Per germline, CDR1 SGHVS and CDR2 FQNEAQ. Between the trimmed V and J ends, which lost 0 bases and 4 bases, there was a span of 16 bases.

This chain joins TRBV7-2 and TRBJ2-3, with 10 bases fitting TRBD2. The CDR3 is 18 residues long. Trimming removed 5 bases from V and 3 bases from J; junction bases left unmatched: 14. In germline, CDR1 is SGHTA, CDR2 FQGNSA. The CDR3: CASSLAASGSIGTDTQYF. In DNA, the CDR3 is TGTGCCAGCAGCCTGGCGGCTAGCGGGAGTATCGGAACAGATACGCAGTATTTT.

The chain is built from TRBV3-1 (or the pseudogene TRBV3-2) and TRBJ2-7; D ambiguous. Germline V gene data show CDR1 as LGHDT and CDR2 as YNNKEL (reference sequence). The CDR3 has 14 residues. V lost 1 base, J lost 0 bases, and 7 bases lay in between. The CDR3 loop is CASSQAWPSYEQYF. For the CDR3, the DNA is TGTGCCAGCAGCCAAGCATGGCCCTCCTACGAGCAGTACTTC.

The chain joins TRBV19 to TRBJ1-2; 7 bases match TRBD1. The CDR3 has 17 residues. V shed 4 bases, J shed 6 bases, and the junction held 17 bases outside the gene matches. Germline V gene data show CDR1 as LNHDA and CDR2 as SQIVND (reference sequence). CDR3 bases: TGTGCCAGTAGTACATGGACAGGCGGGTTTGTCTACGATGGCTACACCTTC. Its protein is CASSTWTGGFVYDGYTF.

The J gene is TRBJ2-2, the V gene TRBV6-2 or TRBV6-3; unclear D gene. Trimming took 2 bases from V and 5 from J, leaving 9 bases between them. Germline assignment: CDR1 MNHEY and CDR2 SVGEGT. The CDR3 runs to 14 residues. The CDR3, as DNA: TGTGCCAGCAGTTACCTACTTGAAACCGGGGAGCTGTTTTTT. Protein sequence: CASSYLLETGELFF.

The V gene is TRBV6-5, the J gene TRBJ2-7, with 7 bases identical to TRBD1. Trimming removed 5 bases from V and 5 bases from J; junction bases left unmatched: 9. Germline CDR1 and CDR2: MNHEY and SVGAGI. The CDR3 has 14 residues. Here the CDR3 reads CASSTYRGSNEQYV. The CDR3 DNA reads TGTGCCAGCAGTACCTACAGGGGAAGTAACGAGCAGTACGTC.

The chain is built from TRBV7-2 and TRBJ1-1, with 10 bases aligning to TRBD1. The CDR3 has 13 amino acids. Germline loops: CDR1 SGHTA, CDR2 FQGNSA. V lost 5 bases to trimming and J lost 5 bases; unmatched junction nucleotides: 2. DNA for the CDR3: TGTGCCAGCAGCGCGGACAGGGGGACTGAAGCTTTCTTT. It encodes CASSADRGTEAFF. Supplemented by reference TRBV7-2 and TRBJ1-1, the full variable domain reads GAGVSQSPSNKVTEKGKDVELRCDPISGHTALYWYRQSLGQGLEFLIYFQGNSAPDKSGLPSDRFSAERTGGSVSTLTIQRTQQEDSAVYLCASSADRGTEAFFGQGTRLTVV.

The gene calls are TRBV4-2 and TRBJ2-5; 10 nucleotides agree with TRBD2. CDR1 is LGHNA, CDR2 YNFKEQ, per germline. V was clipped by 0 bases and J by 4 bases; unmatched bases: 8. This CDR3 comprises 17 residues. The CDR3 nucleotides are TGTGCCAGCAGCCAAGATCGTAGCGGGGGGTTACGAGAGACCCAGTACTTC. Translated: CASSQDRSGGLRETQYF.

This chain connects TRBV2 to TRBJ1-2; TRBD1 matches at 8 bases. Trimming at V came to 3 bases and at J to 5 bases, leaving 17 bases not matched to a gene. The CDR3 contains 18 residues. The germline V gene has CDR1 SNHLY and CDR2 FYNNEI. CDR3 DNA: TGTGCCAGCAGTGATACCGCCAGGGGGCCGTCTGGATATTATGGCTACACCTTC. Protein sequence: CASSDTARGPSGYYGYTF. Full variable domain (outside the CDR3, taken from reference TRBV2 and TRBJ1-2): EPEVTQTPSHQVTQMGQEVILRCVPISNHLYFYWYRQILGQKVEFLVSFYNNEISEKSEIFDDQFSVERPDGSNFTLKIRSTKLEDSAMYFCASSDTARGPSGYYGYTFGSGTRLTVV.

The CDR3 here is CASSFRDRTEAFF. In nucleotides, the CDR3 is TGTGCCAGCAGCTTCAGGGATAGGACTGAAGCTTTCTTT. The chain recombines TRBV7-2 with TRBJ1-1; weak D call: TRBD1 (5 bases). V was clipped by 3 bases and J by 5 bases, with 10 bases between them. From germline, CDR1 is SGHTA and CDR2 FQGNSA. The CDR3 totals 13 residues. Full variable domain (remainder filled in from reference TRBV7-2 and TRBJ1-1): GAGVSQSPSNKVTEKGKDVELRCDPISGHTALYWYRQSLGQGLEFLIYFQGNSAPDKSGLPSDRFSAERTGGSVSTLTIQRTQQEDSAVYLCASSFRDRTEAFFGQGTRLTVV.

The V and J genes are TRBV19 and TRBJ1-6; tentatively, D is TRBD1 (6 bases). Trimming left V 6 bases short and J 7 bases short, with 13 bases between. CDR3 size: 14 residues. Germline V gives CDR1 LNHDA, CDR2 SQIVND (reference sequence). The DNA of the CDR3 is TGTGCCAGTAGGCCCGGACAGTACAATTCACCCCTCCACTTT. This translates into CASRPGQYNSPLHF.

The chain recombines TRBV11-2 with TRBJ1-2; the D gene is possibly TRBD1 (5 bases). Germline CDR1 and CDR2: SGHAT and FQNNGV. The CDR3 is made up of 13 amino acids. V was cut by 6 bases and J by 8 bases, with 16 bases left in between. In DNA form, the CDR3 reads TGTGCCAGCAGTTACGACAGTAACAGGGGCTACACCTTC. Amino acids: CASSYDSNRGYTF.

The rearrangement uses TRBV9 and TRBJ2-5; 10 positions match TRBD2. The J segment lost 5 bases and the V segment lost 4 bases, leaving 14 bases of the junction unmatched. CDR1 is SGDLS, CDR2 YYNGEE, per germline. There are 17 residues in the CDR3. The CDR3 loop is CASSPRPGLAPSETQYF. CDR3 nucleotides: TGTGCCAGCAGCCCCCGACCGGGACTAGCGCCCAGTGAGACCCAGTACTTC. The entire variable domain, with the rest obtained from reference TRBV9 and TRBJ2-5, is as follows: DSGVTQTPKHLITATGQRVTLRCSPRSGDLSVYWYQQSLDQGLQFLIQYYNGEERAKGNILERFSAQQFPDLHSELNLSSLELGDSALYFCASSPRPGLAPSETQYFGPGTRLLVL.

As for this clone: An end of the junction differs from the germline gene, which may be a read error. The CDR3 here is CASSKDTGVSNQPQHF. CDR3 bases: TGCGCCAGCAGCAAAGATACAGGGGTAAGCAATCAGCCCCAGCATTTT. This chain uses TRBV4-1 with TRBJ1-5; 7 bases align to TRBD1. This CDR3 has 16 residues. Germline CDR1 reads MGHRA; CDR2 reads YSYEKL.

V and J are TRBV28 and TRBJ1-1; the match to TRBD1 covers 8 bases. Germline CDR1 is MDHEN and CDR2 is SYDVKM. V was clipped by 7 bases and J by 10 bases; unmatched bases: 17. The CDR3 runs 15 residues. The CDR3 DNA follows: TGTGCCAGCACCTATCCGGGACTGCGAACAGGGGGAGCTTTCTTT. This sequence encodes CASTYPGLRTGGAFF.

This clone was recorded once. This chain uses TRBV7-9 with TRBJ2-5; the match to TRBD1 covers 8 bases. Germline V gene data show CDR1 as SEHNR and CDR2 as FQNEAQ (reference sequence). CDR3 length equals 13 residues. The V and J ends lost 3 bases and 5 bases, in that order; junction bases with no gene match: 2. The CDR3 nucleotides read TGTGCCAGCAGCTTTGCAGGGGGCGAGACCCAGTACTTC. It translates to CASSFAGGETQYF.

The chain links TRBV2 to TRBJ2-2; the D gene is possibly TRBD1 (5 bases). V was clipped by 3 bases and J by 2 bases, with 10 bases between them. The CDR3 length is 15 residues. Germline lookup yields CDR1 SNHLY and CDR2 FYNNEI. The CDR3 nucleotides are TGTGCCAGCAGTGACGAACAGGTTAACACCGGGGAGCTGTTTTTT. Its protein is CASSDEQVNTGELFF.

This clone was observed a single time. This chain uses TRBV19 with TRBJ1-2; D might be TRBD1 (6 bases). This CDR3 has 14 residues. CDR1 is LNHDA, CDR2 SQIVND, per germline (reference sequence). The V end was cut by 6 bases, the J end by 4 bases, with 15 bases between. This CDR3 is CASRDQTGPYGYTF. The CDR3 bases are TGTGCCAGTAGAGACCAAACAGGGCCCTATGGCTACACCTTC.